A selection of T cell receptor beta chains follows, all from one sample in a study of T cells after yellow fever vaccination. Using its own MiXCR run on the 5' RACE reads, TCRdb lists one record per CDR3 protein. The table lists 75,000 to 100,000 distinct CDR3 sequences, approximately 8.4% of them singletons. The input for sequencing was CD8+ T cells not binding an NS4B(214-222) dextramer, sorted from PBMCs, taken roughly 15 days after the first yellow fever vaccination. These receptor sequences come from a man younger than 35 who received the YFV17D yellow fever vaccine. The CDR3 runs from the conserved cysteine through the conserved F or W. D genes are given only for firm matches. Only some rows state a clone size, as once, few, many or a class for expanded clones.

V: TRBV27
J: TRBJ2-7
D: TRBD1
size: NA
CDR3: CASSFHGTGPNEQYF
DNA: TGTGCCAGCAGTTTCCACGGGACAGGCCCCAACGAGCAGTACTTC

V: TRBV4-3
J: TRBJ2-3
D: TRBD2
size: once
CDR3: CASSNGGGVATQYF
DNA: TGCGCCAGCAGCAACGGCGGGGGGGTGGCTACGCAGTATTTT

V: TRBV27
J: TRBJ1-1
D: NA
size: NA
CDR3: CASSLSGVTEAFF
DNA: TGTGCCAGCAGTTTATCGGGGGTCACTGAAGCTTTCTTT

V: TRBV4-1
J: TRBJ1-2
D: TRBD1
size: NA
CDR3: CASSPKGQSYGYTF
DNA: TGCGCCAGCAGCCCAAAGGGACAGAGCTATGGCTACACCTTC

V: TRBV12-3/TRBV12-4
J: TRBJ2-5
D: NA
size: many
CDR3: CASTLSAVWETQYF
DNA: TGTGCCAGCACTCTCTCGGCGGTATGGGAGACCCAGTACTTC

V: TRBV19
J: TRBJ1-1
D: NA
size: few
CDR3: CASQGVWTEAFF
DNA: TGTGCCAGCCAGGGAGTTTGGACTGAAGCTTTCTTT

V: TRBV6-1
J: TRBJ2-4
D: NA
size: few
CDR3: CASSPSLAKNIQYF
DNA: TGTGCCAGCAGCCCATCCCTAGCCAAAAACATTCAGTACTTC

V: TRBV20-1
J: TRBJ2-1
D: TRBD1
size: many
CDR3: CSAAGTGDGEQFF
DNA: TGCAGTGCGGCCGGGACAGGCGACGGTGAGCAGTTCTTC

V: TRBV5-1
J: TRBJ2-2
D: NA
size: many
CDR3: CASSLVQDQNTGELFF
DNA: TGCGCCAGCAGCTTGGTTCAGGATCAGAACACCGGGGAGCTGTTTTTT

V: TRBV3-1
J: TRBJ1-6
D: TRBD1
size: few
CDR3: CASSQDVSRGYYLTTYNSPLHF
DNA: TGTGCCAGCAGCCAAGATGTTAGCAGGGGGTACTATTTAACGACCTATAATTCACCCCTCCACTTT

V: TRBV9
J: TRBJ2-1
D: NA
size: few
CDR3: CASSARGANEQFF
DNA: TGTGCCAGCAGCGCTCGGGGAGCGAATGAGCAGTTCTTC

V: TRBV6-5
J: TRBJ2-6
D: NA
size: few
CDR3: CASSYSLFGVGANVLTF
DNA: TGTGCCAGCAGTTACTCGCTTTTCGGGGTTGGGGCCAACGTCCTGACTTTC

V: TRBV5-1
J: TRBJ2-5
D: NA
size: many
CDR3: CASSLRGNQETQYF
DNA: TGCGCCAGCAGCTTGAGGGGGAACCAGGAGACCCAGTACTTC

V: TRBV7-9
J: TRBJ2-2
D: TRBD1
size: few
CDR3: CASSGDRGQTGELFF
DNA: TGTGCCAGCAGTGGGGACAGGGGGCAAACCGGGGAGCTGTTTTTT

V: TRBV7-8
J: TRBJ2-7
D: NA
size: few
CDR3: CASSPSGYLSYEQYF
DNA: TGTGCCAGCAGCCCATCGGGATATCTTTCCTACGAGCAGTACTTC

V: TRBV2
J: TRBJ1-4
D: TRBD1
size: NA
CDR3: CASSVTGGMREKLFF
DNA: TGTGCCAGCAGTGTCACAGGGGGCATGCGGGAAAAACTGTTTTTT

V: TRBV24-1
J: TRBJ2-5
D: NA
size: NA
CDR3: CATSDLGGLARDQETQYF
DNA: TGTGCCACCAGTGATTTGGGGGGACTCGCGCGGGATCAAGAGACCCAGTACTTC

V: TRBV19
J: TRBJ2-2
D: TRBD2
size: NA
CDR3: CASRGGGAYGELFF
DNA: TGTGCCAGTAGGGGCGGGGGGGCCTACGGGGAGCTGTTTTTT

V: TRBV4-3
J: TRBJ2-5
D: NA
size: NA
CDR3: CASSLSPTPQETQYF
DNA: TGCGCCAGCAGCTTATCACCGACACCACAAGAGACCCAGTACTTC

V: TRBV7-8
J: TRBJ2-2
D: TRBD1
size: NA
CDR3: CASLTGGANTGELFF
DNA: TGTGCCAGCCTGACAGGGGGGGCCAACACCGGGGAGCTGTTTTTT

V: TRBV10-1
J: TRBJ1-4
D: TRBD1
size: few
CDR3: CASSPRGHEREKLFF
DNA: TGCGCCAGCAGTCCGAGGGGGCACGAGAGAGAAAAACTGTTTTTT

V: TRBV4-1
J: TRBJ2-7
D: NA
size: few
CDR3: CASSQVHRDGLYEQYF
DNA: TGCGCCAGCAGCCAAGTCCACCGGGACGGCCTCTACGAGCAGTACTTC

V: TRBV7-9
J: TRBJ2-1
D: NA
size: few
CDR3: CASSEPGVYEQFF
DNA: TGTGCCAGCAGCGAACCTGGGGTCTATGAGCAGTTCTTC

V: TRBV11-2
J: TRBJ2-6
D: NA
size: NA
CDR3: CASSLGGVGANVLTF
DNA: TGTGCCAGCAGCTTAGGCGGAGTTGGGGCCAACGTCCTGACTTTC

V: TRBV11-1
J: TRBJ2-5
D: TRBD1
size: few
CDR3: CASSPPLGQGLIGQTQYF
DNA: TGTGCCAGCAGCCCCCCCTTGGGACAGGGTTTGATCGGGCAGACCCAGTACTTC

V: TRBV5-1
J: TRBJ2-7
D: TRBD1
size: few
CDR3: CASSTGQGPDEQYF
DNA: TGCGCCAGCAGCACGGGACAGGGGCCGGACGAGCAGTACTTC

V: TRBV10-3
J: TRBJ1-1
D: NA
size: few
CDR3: CAISESSSAGMNTEAFF
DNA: TGTGCCATCAGTGAGTCTAGTTCGGCGGGGATGAACACTGAAGCTTTCTTT

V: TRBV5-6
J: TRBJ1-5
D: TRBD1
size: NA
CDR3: CASSGGTGANQPQHF
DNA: TGTGCCAGCAGCGGGGGTACAGGGGCCAATCAGCCCCAGCATTTT

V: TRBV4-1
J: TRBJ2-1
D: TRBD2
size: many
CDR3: CASSQGPAGVSGEQFF
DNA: TGCGCCAGCAGCCAAGGGCCGGCGGGGGTTTCTGGGGAGCAGTTCTTC